The next 5 T cell receptor beta chains were all read from a single sample in a study of blood T cell repertoires in COVID-19. The data were produced by immunoSEQ multiplex PCR, yet TCRdb's version contains in-frame clones alone and is incomplete. Counted here are about 340,000 clones, 75% to 90% occurring once; the ten biggest clones make up about 7.1%. The sequencing sample was made of peripheral blood. The receptor set was obtained from a woman aged 55-70 years with COVID-19, enrolled during active disease.

This chain joins TRBV27 and TRBJ1-2; D unclear. The CDR3 runs to 14 residues. The V and J ends lost 0 bases and 7 bases respectively, with 12 bases between them. Germline V gene lookup returns CDR1 MNHEY and CDR2 SMNVEV (reference sequence). The CDR3 region is CASSLSSTSPGYTF. The CDR3 DNA reads as TGTGCCAGCAGTTTATCGAGCACCTCTCCTGGCTACACCTTC.

The CDR3 DNA reads TGCGCCAGCAGCCCGAGGGGCAGCGGGGGTTACGAGCAGTACTTC. The encoded protein is CASSPRGSGGYEQYF. V gene TRBV4-1 combines with J gene TRBJ2-7, with 8 bases fitting TRBD2. Germline CDR1 is MGHRA and CDR2 is YSYEKL. CDR3 size: 15 residues. V was clipped by 4 bases and J by 4 bases; unmatched bases: 9.

The chain couples TRBV5-6 to TRBJ2-7; D might be TRBD2 (6 bases). V was shortened by 4 bases and J by 5 bases, with 19 bases between the two germline ends. CDR1 is SGHDT, CDR2 YYEEEE, per germline. CDR3 length: 15 amino acids. The CDR3 is CASSPGTSPLNEQYF. CDR3 bases: TGTGCCAGCAGCCCGGGGACTTCCCCTTTAAACGAGCAGTACTTC.

The gene calls are TRBV21-1 and TRBJ2-5; the table's D call, TRBD2, has no DNA check behind it. TRBV21-1 is given as a pseudogene. The CDR3 is 18 amino acids. CDR3 region: CASSKDGGLAGVRETQYF. Written as DNA, the CDR3 is TGTGCCAGCAGCAAAGACGGGGGACTAGCGGGGGTTCGAGAGACCCAGTACTTC.

The genes are TRBV27 and TRBJ2-1, with a possible D match to TRBD2 (6 bases). Germline values: CDR1 MNHEY, CDR2 SMNVEV (reference sequence). The germline V and J ends were trimmed by 3 bases and 12 bases, with 21 bases remaining between them. This CDR3 comprises 15 residues. The CDR3 DNA sequence: TGTGCCAGCAGTTTGGTAGCGGCAGCCTATGGGGGGCAGTTCTTC. Translated, it gives CASSLVAAAYGGQFF.